The 30 T cell receptor beta chains given below trace back to one sample, sequenced in a study of T cell repertoires in cytomegalovirus infection. Using its own MiXCR run on the reads, TCRdb lists one record per CDR3 protein. The sample comprises around 300,000 distinct CDR3 sequences, around 20% of which are singletons, and roughly a fifth rests with the top ten. These receptors' antigens are unknown. The sequencing here drew on cultured PBMCs, taken from culture after CMV antigen stimulation. The receptors here all came from a human donor in good health (CMV status not recorded). Some clones in this sample may be carry-over from other donors' samples.

This clonotype has ten or more counts. The chain carries TRBV7-8 and TRBJ2-7, with D perhaps matching TRBD2 (6 bases). The CDR3 runs 14 residues. The V end lost 5 bases, the J end lost 1 base, and 12 bases lay between the germline ends. Germline V lookup: CDR1 SGHVS, CDR2 FQNEAQ. The CDR3 spells CASSRSGPSYEQYF. DNA for the CDR3: TGTGCCAGCAGCCGGAGCGGGCCTTCCTACGAGCAGTACTTC.

This clonotype was observed a few times. The chain carries TRBV5-1 and TRBJ2-1, with a possible D match to TRBD1 (6 bases). The V gene's germline CDR1 is SGHRS and CDR2 YFSETQ. V lost 0 bases to trimming and J lost 4 bases, with 8 bases between them. The CDR3 is 14 amino acids. The CDR3 sequence is CASSLAGEYNEQFF. The CDR3 DNA reads TGCGCCAGCAGCTTGGCAGGGGAGTACAATGAGCAGTTCTTC.

This clonotype has ten or more counts. The V gene is TRBV7-2, the J gene TRBJ1-6; no reliable D call. The germline gives CDR1 SGHTA, CDR2 FQGNSA. Trimming shortened V by 6 bases and J by 3 bases, and 15 bases separated the two germline ends. CDR3 length equals 16 residues. CDR3 protein: CASREGGSIYNSPLHF. CDR3 nucleotide sequence: TGTGCCAGCAGGGAGGGCGGATCGATCTATAATTCACCCCTCCACTTT.

The sample holds many counts of this clonotype. The rearrangement joins TRBV7-8 to TRBJ2-7; D may correspond to TRBD1 or TRBD2 (5 bases each). From germline, CDR1 is SGHVS and CDR2 FQNEAQ. The V and J ends lost 5 bases and 12 bases respectively, with 17 bases between them. CDR3 length: 12 amino acids. The CDR3 loop reads CASSPGRVEAYV. As DNA, the CDR3 is TGTGCCAGCAGCCCGGGACGTGTTGAAGCGTACGTC.

This clonotype was observed many times. Here the CDR3 DNA reads TGTGCCAGCAGCCCCGACCGGACCCCAGGATACAATGAGCAGTTCTTC. Amino acid sequence: CASSPDRTPGYNEQFF. V usage is TRBV5-4 and J usage is TRBJ2-1; no firm D call. This CDR3 spans 16 amino acids. V dropped 4 bases and J dropped 4 bases, with 18 bases sitting between them. Germline lookup yields CDR1 SGHNT and CDR2 YYREEE (reference sequence).

The rearrangement uses TRBV9 and TRBJ2-7; 7 bases map to TRBD1. This CDR3 spans 14 amino acids. J lost 2 bases, V lost 3 bases, and 5 bases had no gene match. Germline CDR1 and CDR2: SGDLS and YYNGEE. In DNA, the CDR3 is TGTGCCAGCAGCGCCCTTGACAGGGCCTACGAGCAGTACTTC. It translates to CASSALDRAYEQYF.

V is TRBV19 and J is TRBJ1-4; no definite D call. V lost 6 bases to trimming and J lost 0 bases, with 5 bases between them. Germline values: CDR1 LNHDA, CDR2 SQIVND (reference sequence). The CDR3 covers 13 residues. The CDR3 DNA reads TGTGCCAGTAGGGAAACAACTAATGAAAAACTGTTTTTT. Translated, it gives CASRETTNEKLFF.

The chain is built from TRBV5-5 and TRBJ2-1, with D tentatively TRBD2 (5 bases). CDR1 is SGHKS and CDR2 is YYEKEE in the germline V gene (reference sequence). The CDR3 extends over 12 amino acids. With 0 bases removed from V and 15 bases from J, the gap between germline ends came to 13 bases. This CDR3 is CASSLGERLMFF. In DNA form, the CDR3 reads TGTGCCAGCAGCTTGGGGGAGAGGTTAATGTTCTTC.

Many counts were recorded for this clonotype. The chain carries TRBV7-6 and TRBJ1-4, with D maybe TRBD1 (6 bases). V shed 4 bases and J shed 4 bases, with 13 bases lying between them. The CDR3 spans 15 residues. Germline CDR1 is SGHVS and CDR2 is FNYEAQ. CDR3 sequence: CASSSRAGDNEKLFF. CDR3 DNA: TGTGCCAGCAGCTCGAGAGCAGGGGATAATGAAAAACTGTTTTTT.

This clonotype was counted only a few times. The V gene is TRBV29-1, the J gene TRBJ2-1; 9 positions agree with TRBD1. This CDR3 is 14 amino acids long. CDR1 and CDR2 (germline): SQVTM, ANQGSEA. With V trimmed by 6 bases and J by 3 bases, 6 bases remained unmatched. The CDR3 loop reads CSVDAGQGYNEQFF. For the CDR3, the DNA is TGCAGCGTCGACGCGGGACAGGGCTACAATGAGCAGTTCTTC.

This rearrangement joins TRBV18 to TRBJ1-1; weak D call: TRBD1 (6 bases). The V end was cut by 0 bases, the J end by 8 bases, with 10 bases between. Germline CDR1 and CDR2: KGHSH and LQKENI. The CDR3 contains 13 residues. This CDR3 is CASSPPSGAEAFF. The CDR3 DNA reads TGTGCCAGCTCACCACCATCAGGGGCCGAAGCTTTCTTT.

This clonotype was seen repeatedly, ten times or more. The J gene is TRBJ1-6, the V gene TRBV7-2; 8 bases match TRBD1. Trimming cost V 3 bases and J 8 bases; bases outside gene matches: 6. The CDR3 extends over 15 amino acids. Germline CDR1 SGHTA, CDR2 FQGNSA. The CDR3 coding sequence is TGTGCCAGCAGCTTTATGACAGGGGCAGATTCACCCCTCCACTTT. This gives the protein CASSFMTGADSPLHF.

The table lists this clonotype with a few counts. V usage is TRBV7-9 and J usage is TRBJ2-1; the D gene is possibly TRBD2 (6 bases). This CDR3 has 16 amino acids. V was cut by 4 bases and J by 6 bases, with 19 bases left in between. Looked up from germline, CDR1 is SEHNR and CDR2 is FQNEAQ (reference sequence). The CDR3 loop is CASSYVASSAGNEQFF. The CDR3 coding sequence is TGTGCCAGCAGCTACGTCGCGTCCTCAGCGGGCAATGAGCAGTTCTTC. Full variable domain (missing parts from reference TRBV7-9 and TRBJ2-1): DTGVSQNPRHKITKRGQNVTFRCDPISEHNRLYWYRQTLGQGPEFLTYFQNEAQLEKSRLLSDRFSAERPKGSFSTLEIQRTEQGDSAMYLCASSYVASSAGNEQFFGPGTRLTVL.

There are many counts of this clonotype. This chain connects TRBV7-6 to TRBJ2-7; TRBD2 matches at 8 bases. J lost 3 bases, V lost 2 bases, and 0 bases had no gene match. The CDR3 is 13 residues long. From germline, CDR1 is SGHVS and CDR2 FNYEAQ. The CDR3 DNA reads TGTGCCAGCAGCTTAAGCGGGAGCTACGAGCAGTACTTC. Translating gives CASSLSGSYEQYF.

The sample holds a few counts of this clonotype. This chain joins TRBV4-1 and TRBJ1-2; 9 nucleotides line up with TRBD1. The germline CDR1 and CDR2 sequences are MGHRA and YSYEKL. CDR3 length: 15 amino acids. With V trimmed by 4 bases and J by 6 bases, 9 bases remained unmatched. CDR3 protein: CASSPNIRDRDGYTF. CDR3 DNA: TGCGCCAGCAGCCCAAATATCCGGGACAGGGATGGCTACACCTTC.

This clonotype was observed a handful of times. The V and J genes are TRBV6-5 and TRBJ2-1; maybe TRBD2 (6 bases). The CDR3 covers 16 residues. The V end was cut by 5 bases, the J end by 0 bases, with 14 bases between. Germline values: CDR1 MNHEY, CDR2 SVGAGI. CDR3 amino acids: CASSIIGGSSYNEQFF. The CDR3 region has the DNA TGTGCCAGCAGTATTATCGGGGGAAGCTCCTACAATGAGCAGTTCTTC.

V usage is TRBV14 and J usage is TRBJ2-7; D is unclear. Germline CDR1 is SGHDN and CDR2 is FVKESK. There are 10 residues in the CDR3. Trimming took 2 bases from V and 11 from J, leaving 7 bases between them. The CDR3 region is CASSQTREYF. Written as DNA, the CDR3 is TGTGCCAGCAGCCAAACCCGGGAGTACTTC. The whole variable domain, filled in from reference TRBV14 and TRBJ2-7, reads EAGVTQFPSHSVIEKGQTVTLRCDPISGHDNLYWYRRVMGKEIKFLLHFVKESKQDESGMPNNRFLAERTGGTYSTLKVQPAELEDSGVYFCASSQTREYFGPGTRLTVT.

As concerns this clonotype: This may arise from a read error, as a much more abundant clone is one base away. The chain is built from TRBV7-6 and TRBJ1-1; D not certain. This CDR3 region has 11 residues. Trimming removed 4 bases from V and 3 bases from J, with 3 bases in between. Germline V gives CDR1 SGHVS, CDR2 FNYEAQ. CDR3 sequence: CASSWDTEAFF. The CDR3 coding sequence is TGTGCCAGCAGCTGGGACACTGAAGCTTTCTTT.

The table lists this clonotype with a count of one. The chain uses TRBV20-1 and TRBJ1-1; D is ambiguous. CDR1 DFQATT and CDR2 SNEGSKA come from the germline V gene (reference sequence). Between the trimmed V and J ends, which lost 3 bases and 4 bases, there was a span of 15 bases. The CDR3 sequence is 14 residues long. CDR3 nucleotide sequence: TGCAGTGCTAGTCGCACTCCCCTGGGCACTGAAGCTTTCTTT. This codes for CSASRTPLGTEAFF.

There are many counts of this clonotype. The rearrangement links TRBV7-2 to TRBJ1-2; 8 positions match TRBD1. Unmatched junction bases numbered 4, after V lost 6 bases and J lost 4 bases. The CDR3 is 13 amino acids. Germline CDR1 and CDR2: SGHTA and FQGNSA. The CDR3 coding sequence is TGTGCCAGCAGTTCAGACAGGGGCTATGGCTACACCTTC. The encoded protein is CASSSDRGYGYTF.

The V and J genes are TRBV7-2 and TRBJ2-3, with D hard to call. Germline-derived CDR1 and CDR2 are SGHTA and FQGNSA. This CDR3 comprises 14 residues. The V gene lost 6 bases and the J gene lost 6 bases, with 16 bases spanning the gap. CDR3 sequence reads: CASSWGNRADTQYF. CDR3 bases: TGTGCCAGCAGTTGGGGAAATCGTGCGGATACGCAGTATTTT.

The J gene is TRBJ1-2, the V gene TRBV7-9; a possible D gene is TRBD1 (5 bases). Trimming pared 1 base from V and 8 bases from J, leaving 11 bases between. The germline V gene encodes CDR1 SEHNR and CDR2 FQNEAQ (reference sequence). The CDR3 length is 13 residues. CDR3 bases: TGTGCCAGCAGCTTAGAGACAGATCAAGGCTACACCTTC. Amino acids: CASSLETDQGYTF. The full variable domain, with the rest looked up from reference TRBV7-9 and TRBJ1-2, is DTGVSQNPRHKITKRGQNVTFRCDPISEHNRLYWYRQTLGQGPEFLTYFQNEAQLEKSRLLSDRFSAERPKGSFSTLEIQRTEQGDSAMYLCASSLETDQGYTFGSGTRLTVV.

The V gene is TRBV20-1, the J gene TRBJ2-3; perhaps TRBD1 as D (6 bases). The V end was cut by 3 bases, the J end by 1 base, with 11 bases between. The CDR3 is 14 amino acids. CDR1 DFQATT and CDR2 SNEGSKA come from the germline V gene (reference sequence). Written as DNA, the CDR3 is TGCAGTGCTAGCATTGGGGGCGGCACAGATACGCAGTATTTT. It codes for CSASIGGGTDTQYF.

This clonotype has ten or more counts. The chain employs TRBV12-3 or TRBV12-4 and TRBJ2-1; D ambiguous. Trimming pared 2 bases from V and 3 bases from J, leaving 8 bases between. The CDR3 is 14 amino acids. The CDR3 sequence: CASSLIGHYNEQFF. CDR3 nucleotide sequence: TGTGCCAGCAGTTTAATAGGTCACTACAATGAGCAGTTCTTC.

This clonotype was recorded once. An end of the junction does not agree with germline; a read error may underlie this. V and J are TRBV14 and TRBJ1-1; TRBD1 might be the D (6 bases). The CDR3 has 14 residues. Germline CDR1 and CDR2: SGHDN and FVKESK. The CDR3 bases are TGTACCAGCAGCCAGGCTTCTGACAGGATTGAAGCTTTCTTT. It translates to CTSSQASDRIEAFF. Full variable domain (outside the CDR3, taken from reference TRBV14 and TRBJ1-1): EAGVTQFPSHSVIEKGQTVTLRCDPISGHDNLYWYRRVMGKEIKFLLHFVKESKQDESGMPNNRFLAERTGGTYSTLKVQPAELEDSGVYFCTSSQASDRIEAFFGQGTRLTVV.

This clonotype came up a few times. This chain uses TRBV4-3 with TRBJ2-3; 7 nucleotides align to TRBD2. The germline V gene has CDR1 LGHNA and CDR2 YSLEER. This CDR3 region has 15 residues. V dropped 4 bases and J dropped 6; count of bases not matched to a gene: 10. The CDR3 DNA reads TGCGCCAGCAGCCGAGCGGGACGGACAACCGATACGCAGTATTTT. Its translation is CASSRAGRTTDTQYF.

In this sample, this clonotype turned up many times. The chain couples TRBV7-2 to TRBJ2-1; no definite D call. Germline CDR1 and CDR2: SGHTA and FQGNSA. The CDR3 consists of 12 residues. V gave up 3 bases and J gave up 9 bases, with 9 bases separating them. CDR3 amino acids: CASSFSAPEQFF. The CDR3 DNA reads as TGTGCCAGCAGCTTTTCGGCCCCTGAGCAGTTCTTC. Full variable domain (outside the CDR3, taken from reference TRBV7-2 and TRBJ2-1): GAGVSQSPSNKVTEKGKDVELRCDPISGHTALYWYRQSLGQGLEFLIYFQGNSAPDKSGLPSDRFSAERTGGSVSTLTIQRTQQEDSAVYLCASSFSAPEQFFGPGTRLTVL.

The table lists this clonotype with a few counts. The chain links TRBV6-6 to TRBJ2-1; 10 bases line up with TRBD1. J was trimmed by 5 bases and V by 5 bases; bases with no gene match: 12. The CDR3 length is 17 residues. The V gene's germline CDR1 is MNHNY and CDR2 SVGAGI (reference sequence). CDR3 protein: CASSVPRQGAYNNEQFF. In DNA form, the CDR3 reads TGTGCCAGCAGTGTCCCCCGACAGGGGGCATATAACAATGAGCAGTTCTTC.

V gene TRBV2 combines with J gene TRBJ1-5, with D possibly being TRBD1 (5 bases). CDR1 is SNHLY, CDR2 FYNNEI, per germline. The CDR3 extends over 13 amino acids. V was pared by 3 bases and J by 6 bases, with 9 bases between. The CDR3 spells CASSEVGVQPQHF. DNA of the CDR3: TGTGCCAGCAGTGAGGTAGGGGTTCAGCCCCAGCATTTT.

The chain employs TRBV4-1 and TRBJ2-3; D gene uncertain. The CDR3 sequence is 14 residues long. Per the germline V gene, CDR1 is MGHRA and CDR2 is YSYEKL. V was trimmed by 2 bases and J by 5 bases, leaving 11 bases between them. The CDR3 spells CASSQLSGQDTQYF. The CDR3 DNA is TGCGCCAGCAGCCAACTATCCGGGCAAGATACGCAGTATTTT.